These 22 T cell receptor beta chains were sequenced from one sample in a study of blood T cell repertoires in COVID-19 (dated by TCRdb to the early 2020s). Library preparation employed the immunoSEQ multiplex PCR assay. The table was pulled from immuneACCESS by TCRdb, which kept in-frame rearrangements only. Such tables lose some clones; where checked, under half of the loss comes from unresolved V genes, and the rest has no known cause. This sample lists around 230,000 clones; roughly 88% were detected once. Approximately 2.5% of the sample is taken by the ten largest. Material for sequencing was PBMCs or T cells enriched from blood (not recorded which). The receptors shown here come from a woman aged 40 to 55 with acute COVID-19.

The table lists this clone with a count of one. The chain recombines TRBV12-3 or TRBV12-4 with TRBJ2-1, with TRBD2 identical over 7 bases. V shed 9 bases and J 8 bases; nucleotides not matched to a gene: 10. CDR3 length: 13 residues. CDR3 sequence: CASVWGGDHEQFF. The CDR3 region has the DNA TGTGCCAGTGTGTGGGGGGGGGATCATGAGCAGTTCTTC.

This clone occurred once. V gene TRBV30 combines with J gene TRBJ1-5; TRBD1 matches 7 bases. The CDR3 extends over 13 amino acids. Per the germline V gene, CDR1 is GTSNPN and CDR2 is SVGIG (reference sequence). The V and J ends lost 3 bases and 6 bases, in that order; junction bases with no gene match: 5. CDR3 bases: TGTGCCTGGAGAGGGGGCGCGGGTCAGCCCCAGCATTTT. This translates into CAWRGGAGQPQHF.

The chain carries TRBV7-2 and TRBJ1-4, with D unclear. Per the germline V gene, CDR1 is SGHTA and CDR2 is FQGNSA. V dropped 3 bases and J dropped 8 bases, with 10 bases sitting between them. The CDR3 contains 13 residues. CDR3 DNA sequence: TGTGCCAGCAGCTTGAGGGCGGAAGAAAAACTGTTTTTT. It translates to CASSLRAEEKLFF.

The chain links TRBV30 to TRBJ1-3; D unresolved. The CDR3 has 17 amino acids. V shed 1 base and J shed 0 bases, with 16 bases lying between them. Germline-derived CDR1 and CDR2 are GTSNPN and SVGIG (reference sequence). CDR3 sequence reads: CAWSGLANPSSGNTIYF. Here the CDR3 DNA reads TGTGCCTGGAGTGGACTGGCCAATCCGAGCTCTGGAAACACCATATATTTT. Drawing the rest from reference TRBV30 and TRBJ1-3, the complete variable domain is SQTIHQWPATLVQPVGSPLSLECTVEGTSNPNLYWYRQAAGRGLQLLFYSVGIGQISSEVPQNLSASRPQDRQFILSSKKLLLSDSGFYLCAWSGLANPSSGNTIYFGEGSWLTVV.

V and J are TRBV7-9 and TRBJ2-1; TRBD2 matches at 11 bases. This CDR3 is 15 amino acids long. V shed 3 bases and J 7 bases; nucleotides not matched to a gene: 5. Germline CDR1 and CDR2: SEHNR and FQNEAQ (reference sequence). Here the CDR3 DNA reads TGTGCCAGCAGCTTCGAACTAGCGGGGGATAATGAGCAGTTCTTC. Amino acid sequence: CASSFELAGDNEQFF.

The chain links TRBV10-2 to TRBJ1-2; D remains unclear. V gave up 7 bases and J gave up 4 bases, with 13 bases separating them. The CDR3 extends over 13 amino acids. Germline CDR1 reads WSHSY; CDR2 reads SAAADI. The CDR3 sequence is CASTGGSLYGYTF. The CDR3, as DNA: TGCGCCAGCACAGGAGGGAGCCTCTATGGCTACACCTTC.

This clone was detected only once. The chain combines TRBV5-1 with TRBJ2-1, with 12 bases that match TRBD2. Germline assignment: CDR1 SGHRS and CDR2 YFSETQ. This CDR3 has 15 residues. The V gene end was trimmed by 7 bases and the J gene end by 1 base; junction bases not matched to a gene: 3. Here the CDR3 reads CASLAGGSSYNEQFF. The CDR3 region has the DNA TGCGCCAGCCTAGCGGGAGGGTCATCCTACAATGAGCAGTTCTTC.

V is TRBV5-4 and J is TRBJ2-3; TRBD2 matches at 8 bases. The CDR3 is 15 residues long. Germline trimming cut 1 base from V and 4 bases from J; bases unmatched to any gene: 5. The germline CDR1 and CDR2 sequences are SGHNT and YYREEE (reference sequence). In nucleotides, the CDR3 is TGTGCCAGCAGCTTGAGCGGGAGCGGCCCAGATACGCAGTATTTT. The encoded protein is CASSLSGSGPDTQYF. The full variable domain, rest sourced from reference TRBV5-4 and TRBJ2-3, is ETGVTQSPTHLIKTRGQQVTLRCSSQSGHNTVSWYQQALGQGPQFIFQYYREEENGRGNFPPRFSGLQFPNYSSELNVNALELDDSALYLCASSLSGSGPDTQYFGPGTRLTVL.

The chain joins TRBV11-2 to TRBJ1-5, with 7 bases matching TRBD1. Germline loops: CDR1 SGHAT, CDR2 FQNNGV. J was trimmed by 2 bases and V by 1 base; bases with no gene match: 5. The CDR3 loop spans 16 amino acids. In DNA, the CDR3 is TGTGCCAGCAGCTTAGGTGGGGACAGTCGCAATCAGCCCCAGCATTTT. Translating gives CASSLGGDSRNQPQHF.

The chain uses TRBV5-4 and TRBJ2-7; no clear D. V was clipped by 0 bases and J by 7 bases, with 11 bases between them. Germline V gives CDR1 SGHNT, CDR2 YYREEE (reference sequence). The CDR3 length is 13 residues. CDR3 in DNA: TGTGCCAGCAGCTTGGAAGCAGGCAGGGAGCAGTACTTC. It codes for CASSLEAGREQYF.

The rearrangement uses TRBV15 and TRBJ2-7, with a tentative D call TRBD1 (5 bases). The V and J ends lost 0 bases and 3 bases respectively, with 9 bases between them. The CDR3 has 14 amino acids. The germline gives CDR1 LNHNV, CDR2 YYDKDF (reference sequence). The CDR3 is CATSREKGIYEQYF. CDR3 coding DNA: TGTGCCACCAGCAGAGAGAAGGGGATCTACGAGCAGTACTTC. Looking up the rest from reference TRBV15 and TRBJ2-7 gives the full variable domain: DAMVIQNPRYQVTQFGKPVTLSCSQTLNHNVMYWYQQKSSQAPKLLFHYYDKDFNNEADTPDNFQSRRPNTSFCFLDIRSPGLGDTAMYLCATSREKGIYEQYFGPGTRLTVT.

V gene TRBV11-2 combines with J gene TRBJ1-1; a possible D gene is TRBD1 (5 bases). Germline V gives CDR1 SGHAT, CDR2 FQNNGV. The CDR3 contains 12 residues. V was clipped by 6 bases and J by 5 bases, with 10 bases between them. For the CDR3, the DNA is TGTGCCAGCAGAGGGGTGTGGACTGAAGCTTTCTTT. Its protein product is CASRGVWTEAFF. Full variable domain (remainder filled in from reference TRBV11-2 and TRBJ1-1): EAGVAQSPRYKIIEKRQSVAFWCNPISGHATLYWYQQILGQGPKLLIQFQNNGVVDDSQLPKDRFSAERLKGVDSTLKIQPAKLEDSAVYLCASRGVWTEAFFGQGTRLTVV.

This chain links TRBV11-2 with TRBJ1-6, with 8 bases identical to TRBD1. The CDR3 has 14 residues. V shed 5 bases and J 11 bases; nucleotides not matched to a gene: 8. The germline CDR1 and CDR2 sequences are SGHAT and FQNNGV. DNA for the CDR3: TGTGCCAGCAGCGTCTCATCCAGGGGGCCACCCCTCCACTTT. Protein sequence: CASSVSSRGPPLHF. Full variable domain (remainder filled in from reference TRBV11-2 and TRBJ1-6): EAGVAQSPRYKIIEKRQSVAFWCNPISGHATLYWYQQILGQGPKLLIQFQNNGVVDDSQLPKDRFSAERLKGVDSTLKIQPAKLEDSAVYLCASSVSSRGPPLHFGNGTRLTVT.

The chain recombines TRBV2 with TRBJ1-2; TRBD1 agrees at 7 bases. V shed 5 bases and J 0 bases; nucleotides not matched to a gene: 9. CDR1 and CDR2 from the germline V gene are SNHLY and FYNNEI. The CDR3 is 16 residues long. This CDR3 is CASSQLRTGANYGYTF. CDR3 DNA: TGTGCCAGCAGTCAACTTCGGACAGGAGCTAACTATGGCTACACCTTC.

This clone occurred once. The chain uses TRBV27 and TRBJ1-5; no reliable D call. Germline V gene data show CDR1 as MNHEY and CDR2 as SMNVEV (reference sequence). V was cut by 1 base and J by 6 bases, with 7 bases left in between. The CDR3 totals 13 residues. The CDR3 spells CASSLLSGQPQHF. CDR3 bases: TGTGCCAGCAGTTTATTGTCGGGTCAGCCCCAGCATTTT.

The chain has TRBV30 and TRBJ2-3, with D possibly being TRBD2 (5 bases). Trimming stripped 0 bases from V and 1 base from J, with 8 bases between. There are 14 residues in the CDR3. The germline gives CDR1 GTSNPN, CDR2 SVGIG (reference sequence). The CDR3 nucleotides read TGTGCCTGGAGTGTAGCGCGGGGCACAGATACGCAGTATTTT. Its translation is CAWSVARGTDTQYF.

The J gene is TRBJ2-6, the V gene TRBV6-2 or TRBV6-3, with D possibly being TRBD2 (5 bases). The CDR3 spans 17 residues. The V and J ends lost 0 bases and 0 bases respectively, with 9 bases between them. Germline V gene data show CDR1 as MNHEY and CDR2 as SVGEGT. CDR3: CASSYSMRVSGANVLTF. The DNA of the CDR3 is TGTGCCAGCAGTTACTCGATGAGGGTCTCTGGGGCCAACGTCCTGACTTTC.

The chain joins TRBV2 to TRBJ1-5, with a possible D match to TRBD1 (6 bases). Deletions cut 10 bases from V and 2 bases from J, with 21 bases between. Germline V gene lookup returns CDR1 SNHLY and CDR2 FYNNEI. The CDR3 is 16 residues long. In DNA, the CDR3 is TGTGCCACCGAAGGAGGGGGGGCGGAGGGCAATCAGCCCCAGCATTTT. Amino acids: CATEGGGAEGNQPQHF.

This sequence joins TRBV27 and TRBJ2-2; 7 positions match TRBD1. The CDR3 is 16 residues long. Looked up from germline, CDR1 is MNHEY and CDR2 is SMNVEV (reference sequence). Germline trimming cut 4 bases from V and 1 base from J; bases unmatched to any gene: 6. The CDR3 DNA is TGTGCCAGCAGTTATACCAGACAGGGGAACACCGGGGAGCTGTTTTTT. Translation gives CASSYTRQGNTGELFF.

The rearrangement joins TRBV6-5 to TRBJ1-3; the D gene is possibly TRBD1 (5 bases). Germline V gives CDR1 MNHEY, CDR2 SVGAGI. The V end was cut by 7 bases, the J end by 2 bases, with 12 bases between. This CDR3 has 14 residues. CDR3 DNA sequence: TGTGCCAGCACGTTCGGGGGAACTGGAAACACCATATATTTT. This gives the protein CASTFGGTGNTIYF.

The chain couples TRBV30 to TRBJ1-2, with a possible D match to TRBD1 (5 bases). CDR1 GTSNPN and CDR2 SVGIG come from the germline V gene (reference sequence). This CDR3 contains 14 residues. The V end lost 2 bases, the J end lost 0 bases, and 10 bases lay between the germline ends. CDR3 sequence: CAWSRDRANYGYTF. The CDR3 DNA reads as TGTGCCTGGAGTAGAGACAGAGCTAACTATGGCTACACCTTC. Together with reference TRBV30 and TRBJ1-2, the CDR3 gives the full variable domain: SQTIHQWPATLVQPVGSPLSLECTVEGTSNPNLYWYRQAAGRGLQLLFYSVGIGQISSEVPQNLSASRPQDRQFILSSKKLLLSDSGFYLCAWSRDRANYGYTFGSGTRLTVV.

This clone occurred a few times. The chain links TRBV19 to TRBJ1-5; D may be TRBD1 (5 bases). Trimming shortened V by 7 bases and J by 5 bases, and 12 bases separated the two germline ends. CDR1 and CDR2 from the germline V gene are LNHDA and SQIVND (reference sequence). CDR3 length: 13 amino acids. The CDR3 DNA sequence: TGTGCCAGTAATGGGGGGGTAGATCAGCCCCAGCATTTT. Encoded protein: CASNGGVDQPQHF.